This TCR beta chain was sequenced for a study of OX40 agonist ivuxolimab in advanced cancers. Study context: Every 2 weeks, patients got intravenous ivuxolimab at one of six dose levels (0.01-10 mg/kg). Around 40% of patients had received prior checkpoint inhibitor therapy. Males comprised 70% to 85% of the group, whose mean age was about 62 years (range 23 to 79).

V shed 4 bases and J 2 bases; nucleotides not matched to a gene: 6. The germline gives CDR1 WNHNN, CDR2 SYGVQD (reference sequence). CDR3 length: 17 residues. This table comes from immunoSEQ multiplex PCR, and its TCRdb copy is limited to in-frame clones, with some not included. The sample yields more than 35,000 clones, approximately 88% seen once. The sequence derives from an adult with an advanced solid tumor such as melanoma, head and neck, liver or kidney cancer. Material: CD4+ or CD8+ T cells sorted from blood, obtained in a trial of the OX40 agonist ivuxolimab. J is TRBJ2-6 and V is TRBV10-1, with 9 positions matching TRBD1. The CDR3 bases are TGCGCCAGCAGTGGTGCTAGACAGGGGGCTGGGGCCAACGTCCTGACTTTC. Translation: CASSGARQGAGANVLTF.